These 5 T cell receptor beta chains came from one sample sequenced in a study of blood T cell repertoires in COVID-19. Clones were read by immunoSEQ multiplex PCR, and TCRdb kept only the in-frame ones, dropping some. This table has roughly 330,000 clones, roughly 88% appearing once. Specimen: peripheral blood. These receptors originate from a woman between 45 and 65 years old with active or convalescent COVID-19.

The chain uses TRBV3-1 (or the pseudogene TRBV3-2) and TRBJ1-1, with TRBD1 matching 9 bases. The length of the CDR3 is 14 residues. Germline V gene data show CDR1 as LGHDT and CDR2 as YNNKEL (reference sequence). Trimming cost V 5 bases and J 11 bases; bases outside gene matches: 12. In DNA form, the CDR3 reads TGTGCCAGCAGCGCGTCGGGACAGGGAGGGTACGCTTTCTTT. Its translation: CASSASGQGGYAFF.

The chain employs TRBV5-4 and TRBJ2-7; 13 bases are shared with TRBD2. Germline lookup yields CDR1 SGHNT and CDR2 YYREEE (reference sequence). The CDR3 is 16 residues long. Trimming cost V 4 bases and J 3 bases; bases outside gene matches: 7. CDR3 loop: CASSTWTSGRHYEQYF. The CDR3, as DNA: TGTGCCAGCAGCACGTGGACTAGCGGGAGACACTACGAGCAGTACTTC.

This clone has a single count. The genes are TRBV29-1 and TRBJ1-3; D is undetermined. The CDR3 is 13 amino acids. V was pared by 7 bases and J by 2 bases, with 12 bases between. Germline V gene sequence: CDR1 SQVTM, CDR2 ANQGSEA. The CDR3 nucleotides are TGCAGCGCCGAGGGTGCTGCTGGAAACACCATATATTTT. This sequence encodes CSAEGAAGNTIYF.

The chain has TRBV7-9 and TRBJ2-7; D perhaps matches TRBD1 (5 bases). V lost 1 base and J lost 1, with 8 bases in between. CDR1 is SEHNR, CDR2 FQNEAQ, per germline (reference sequence). This CDR3 contains 14 residues. In DNA form, the CDR3 reads TGTGCCAGCAGCTTAGGTCCAGGGTCCTACGAGCAGTACTTC. This gives the protein CASSLGPGSYEQYF.

The chain uses TRBV7-8 and TRBJ1-5; 7 bases agree with TRBD1. Germline V gene sequence: CDR1 SGHVS, CDR2 FQNEAQ. The CDR3 runs to 16 residues. Losses at the gene ends were 0 bases for V and 4 bases for J; bases not matched to a gene: 6. Here the CDR3 DNA reads TGTGCCAGCAGCTTAGCTGGGACAGACCGTAATCAGCCCCAGCATTTT. It encodes CASSLAGTDRNQPQHF.